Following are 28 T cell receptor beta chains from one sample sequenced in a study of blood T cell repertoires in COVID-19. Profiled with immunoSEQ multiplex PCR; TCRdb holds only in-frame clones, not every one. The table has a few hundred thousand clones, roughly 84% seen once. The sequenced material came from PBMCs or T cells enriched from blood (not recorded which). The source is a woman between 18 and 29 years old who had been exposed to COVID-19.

The CDR3 DNA follows: TGTGCCAGCAGTCCCGACAGGGGGGCATACAATGAGCAGTTCTTC. Protein: CASSPDRGAYNEQFF. The chain uses TRBV6-5 and TRBJ2-1; 9 bases agree with TRBD1. This CDR3 region has 15 residues. The ends lost 5 bases at V and 4 bases at J; junction bases unmatched: 6. The germline V gene encodes CDR1 MNHEY and CDR2 SVGAGI.

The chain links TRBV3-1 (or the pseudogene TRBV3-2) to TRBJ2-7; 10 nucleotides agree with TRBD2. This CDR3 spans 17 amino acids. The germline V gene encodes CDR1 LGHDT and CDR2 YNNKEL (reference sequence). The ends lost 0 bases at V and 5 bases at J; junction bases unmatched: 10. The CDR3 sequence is CASSQDDPSGSPDEQYF. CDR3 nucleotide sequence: TGTGCCAGCAGCCAAGACGACCCTAGCGGGAGTCCAGACGAGCAGTACTTC.

The CDR3: CASRNDSNYGYTF. The CDR3 nucleotides read TGTGCCAGCAGGAACGACAGCAACTATGGCTACACCTTC. V gene TRBV21-1 combines with J gene TRBJ1-2; the table's D call, TRBD1, has no DNA check behind it. TRBV21-1 is shown as a pseudogene. CDR3 size: 13 residues.

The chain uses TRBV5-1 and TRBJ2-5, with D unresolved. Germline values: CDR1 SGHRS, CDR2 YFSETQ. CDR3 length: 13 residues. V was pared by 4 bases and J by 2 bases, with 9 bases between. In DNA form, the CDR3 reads TGCGCCAGCAGCGCGAACGCACAAGAGACCCAGTACTTC. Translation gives CASSANAQETQYF. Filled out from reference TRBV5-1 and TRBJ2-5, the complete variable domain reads KAGVTQTPRYLIKTRGQQVTLSCSPISGHRSVSWYQQTPGQGLQFLFEYFSETQRNKGNFPGRFSGRQFSNSRSEMNVSTLELGDSALYLCASSANAQETQYFGPGTRLLVL.

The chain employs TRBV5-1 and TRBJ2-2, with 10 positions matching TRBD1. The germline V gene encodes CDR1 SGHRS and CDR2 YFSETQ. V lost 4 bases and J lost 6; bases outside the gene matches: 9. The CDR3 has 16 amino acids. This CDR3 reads CASSPGQGSGAGELFF. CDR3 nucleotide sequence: TGCGCCAGCAGCCCGGGACAGGGGTCGGGCGCCGGGGAGCTGTTTTTT.

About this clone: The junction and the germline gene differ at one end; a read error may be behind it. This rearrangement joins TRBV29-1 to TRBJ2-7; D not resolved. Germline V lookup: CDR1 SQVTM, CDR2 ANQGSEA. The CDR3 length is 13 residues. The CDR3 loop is CSAAHPISHEQYF. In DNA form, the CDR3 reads TGCAGCGCTGCGCATCCCATCTCCCACGAGCAGTACTTC.

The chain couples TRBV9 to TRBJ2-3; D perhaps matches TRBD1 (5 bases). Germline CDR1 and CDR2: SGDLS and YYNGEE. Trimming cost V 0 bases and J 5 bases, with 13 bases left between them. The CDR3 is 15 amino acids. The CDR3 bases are TGTGCCAGCAGCGTAGAGGCGACAGAGGTAGATACGCAGTATTTT. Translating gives CASSVEATEVDTQYF. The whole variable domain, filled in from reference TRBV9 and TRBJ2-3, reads DSGVTQTPKHLITATGQRVTLRCSPRSGDLSVYWYQQSLDQGLQFLIQYYNGEERAKGNILERFSAQQFPDLHSELNLSSLELGDSALYFCASSVEATEVDTQYFGPGTRLTVL.

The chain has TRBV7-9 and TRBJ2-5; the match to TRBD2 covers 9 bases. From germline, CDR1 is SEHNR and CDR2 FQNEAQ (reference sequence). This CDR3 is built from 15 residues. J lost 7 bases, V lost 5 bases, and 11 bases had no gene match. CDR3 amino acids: CASSDAPVSGGTQYF. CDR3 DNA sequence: TGTGCCAGCAGCGATGCGCCAGTTAGCGGGGGGACCCAGTACTTC. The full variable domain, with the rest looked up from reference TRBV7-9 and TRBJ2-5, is DTGVSQNPRHKITKRGQNVTFRCDPISEHNRLYWYRQTLGQGPEFLTYFQNEAQLEKSRLLSDRFSAERPKGSFSTLEIQRTEQGDSAMYLCASSDAPVSGGTQYFGPGTRLLVL.

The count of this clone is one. The CDR3 DNA reads as TGCGCCAGCAGCTTGGGAACCGGGACAGCGAACACTGAAGCTTTCTTT. As protein: CASSLGTGTANTEAFF. The chain is built from TRBV5-1 and TRBJ1-1, with 7 bases that match TRBD1. Germline V gives CDR1 SGHRS, CDR2 YFSETQ. The length of the CDR3 is 16 residues. The V gene end was trimmed by 0 bases and the J gene end by 1 base; junction bases not matched to a gene: 6.

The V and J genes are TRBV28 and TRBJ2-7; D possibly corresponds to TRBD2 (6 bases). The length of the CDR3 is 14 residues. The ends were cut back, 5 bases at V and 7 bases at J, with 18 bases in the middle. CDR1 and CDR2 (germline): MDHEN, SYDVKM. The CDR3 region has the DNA TGTGCCAGCAGTCCTCCCCGGGACGGGGGAGAGCAGTACTTC. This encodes CASSPPRDGGEQYF.

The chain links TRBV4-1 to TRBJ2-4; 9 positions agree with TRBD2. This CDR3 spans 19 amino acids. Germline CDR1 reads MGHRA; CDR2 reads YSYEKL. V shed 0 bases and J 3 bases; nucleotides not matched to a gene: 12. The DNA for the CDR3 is TGCGCCAGCAGCCAAGATCCTCTTGCGGGGGGGCTGAACAAAAACATTCAGTACTTC. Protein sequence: CASSQDPLAGGLNKNIQYF.

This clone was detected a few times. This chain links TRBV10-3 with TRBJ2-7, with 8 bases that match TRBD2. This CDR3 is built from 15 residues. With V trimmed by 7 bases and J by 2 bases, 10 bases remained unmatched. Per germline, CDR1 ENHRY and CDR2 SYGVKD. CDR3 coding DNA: TGTGCCATCACCGGGGGGGTAAGCGGTCCCTACGAGCAGTACTTC. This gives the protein CAITGGVSGPYEQYF.

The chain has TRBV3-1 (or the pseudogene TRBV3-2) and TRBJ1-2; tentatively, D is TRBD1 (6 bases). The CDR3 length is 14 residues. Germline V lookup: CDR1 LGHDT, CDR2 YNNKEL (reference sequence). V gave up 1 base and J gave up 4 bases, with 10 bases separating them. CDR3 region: CASSQAEGVYGYTF. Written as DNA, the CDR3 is TGTGCCAGCAGCCAAGCTGAGGGGGTCTATGGCTACACCTTC.

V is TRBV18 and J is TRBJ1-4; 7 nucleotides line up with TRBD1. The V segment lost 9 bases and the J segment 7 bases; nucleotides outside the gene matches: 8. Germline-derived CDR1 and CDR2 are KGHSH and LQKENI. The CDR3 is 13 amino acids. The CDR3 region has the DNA TGTGCCAGTAAACAGGGGATGGGTGAAAAACTGTTTTTT. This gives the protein CASKQGMGEKLFF. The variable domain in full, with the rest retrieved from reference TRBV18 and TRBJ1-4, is NAGVMQNPRHLVRRRGQEARLRCSPMKGHSHVYWYRQLPEEGLKFMVYLQKENIIDESGMPKERFSAEFPKEGPSILRIQQVVRGDSAAYFCASKQGMGEKLFFGSGTQLSVL.

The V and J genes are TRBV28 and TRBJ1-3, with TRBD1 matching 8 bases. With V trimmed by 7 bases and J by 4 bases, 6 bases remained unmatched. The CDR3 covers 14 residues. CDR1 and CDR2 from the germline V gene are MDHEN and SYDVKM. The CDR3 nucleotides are TGTGCCAGCATTCCTAGGACAGGGGGAAACACCATATATTTT. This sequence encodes CASIPRTGGNTIYF. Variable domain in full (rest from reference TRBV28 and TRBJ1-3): DVKVTQSSRYLVKRTGEKVFLECVQDMDHENMFWYRQDPGLGLRLIYFSYDVKMKEKGDIPEGYSVSREKKERFSLILESASTNQTSMYLCASIPRTGGNTIYFGEGSWLTVV.

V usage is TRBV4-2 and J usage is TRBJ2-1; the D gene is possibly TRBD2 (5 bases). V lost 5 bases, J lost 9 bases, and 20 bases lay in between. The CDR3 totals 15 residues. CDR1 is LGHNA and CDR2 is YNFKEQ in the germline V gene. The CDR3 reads CASSAESLATGEQFF. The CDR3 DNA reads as TGTGCCAGCAGCGCGGAGAGCCTAGCAACCGGTGAGCAGTTCTTC.

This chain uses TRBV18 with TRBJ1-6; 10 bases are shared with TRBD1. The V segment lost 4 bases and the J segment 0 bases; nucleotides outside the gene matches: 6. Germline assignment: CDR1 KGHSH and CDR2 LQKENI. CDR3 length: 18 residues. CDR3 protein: CASSRKDRGSSYNSPLHF. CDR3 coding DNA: TGTGCCAGCTCACGAAAGGACAGGGGGAGCTCCTATAATTCACCCCTCCACTTT.

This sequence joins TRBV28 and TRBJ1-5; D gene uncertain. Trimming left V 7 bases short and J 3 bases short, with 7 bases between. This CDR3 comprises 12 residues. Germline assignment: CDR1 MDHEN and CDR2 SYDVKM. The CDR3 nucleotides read TGTGCCAGCACCATTTCCAATCAGCCCCAGCATTTT. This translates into CASTISNQPQHF.

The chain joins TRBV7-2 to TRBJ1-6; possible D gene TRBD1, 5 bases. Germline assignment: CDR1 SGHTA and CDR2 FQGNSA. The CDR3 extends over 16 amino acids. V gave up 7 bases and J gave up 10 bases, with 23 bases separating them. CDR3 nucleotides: TGTGCCAGCACCAAAAATCCGGGACTAGATGGCTCACCCCTCCACTTT. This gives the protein CASTKNPGLDGSPLHF. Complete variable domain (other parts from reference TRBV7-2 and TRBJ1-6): GAGVSQSPSNKVTEKGKDVELRCDPISGHTALYWYRQSLGQGLEFLIYFQGNSAPDKSGLPSDRFSAERTGGSVSTLTIQRTQQEDSAVYLCASTKNPGLDGSPLHFGNGTRLTVT.

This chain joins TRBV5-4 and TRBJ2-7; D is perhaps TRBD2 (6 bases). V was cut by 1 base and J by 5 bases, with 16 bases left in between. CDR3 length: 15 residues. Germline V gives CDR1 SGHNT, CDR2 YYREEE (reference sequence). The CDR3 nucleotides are TGTGCCAGCAGCTTGTTGGAGGGCCGGCCAGACGAGCAGTACTTC. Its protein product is CASSLLEGRPDEQYF.

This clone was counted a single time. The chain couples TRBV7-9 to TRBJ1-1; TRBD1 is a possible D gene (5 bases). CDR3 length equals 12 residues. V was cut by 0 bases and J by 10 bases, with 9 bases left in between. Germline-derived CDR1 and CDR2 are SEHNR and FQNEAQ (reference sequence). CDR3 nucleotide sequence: TGTGCCAGCAGCTTAGCGCAGGGCTCAGCTTTCTTT. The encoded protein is CASSLAQGSAFF.

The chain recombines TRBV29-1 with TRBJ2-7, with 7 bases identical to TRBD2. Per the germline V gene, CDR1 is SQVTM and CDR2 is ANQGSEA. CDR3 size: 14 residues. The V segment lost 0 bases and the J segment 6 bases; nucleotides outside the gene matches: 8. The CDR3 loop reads CSVEEGGTVGEQYF. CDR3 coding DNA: TGCAGCGTTGAAGAGGGAGGGACCGTTGGCGAGCAGTACTTC.

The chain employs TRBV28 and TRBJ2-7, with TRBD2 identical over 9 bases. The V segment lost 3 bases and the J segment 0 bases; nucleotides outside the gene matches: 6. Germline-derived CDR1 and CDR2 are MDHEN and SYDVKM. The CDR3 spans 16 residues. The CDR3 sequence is CASSFSSSGDSYEQYF. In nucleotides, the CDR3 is TGTGCCAGCAGTTTTTCATCTAGCGGGGACTCCTACGAGCAGTACTTC.

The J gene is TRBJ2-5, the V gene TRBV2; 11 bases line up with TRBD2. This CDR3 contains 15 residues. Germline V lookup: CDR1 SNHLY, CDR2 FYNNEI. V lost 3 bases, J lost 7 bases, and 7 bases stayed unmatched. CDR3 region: CASSELAGGSGTQYF. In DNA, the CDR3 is TGTGCCAGCAGTGAGCTAGCGGGGGGCAGTGGGACCCAGTACTTC.

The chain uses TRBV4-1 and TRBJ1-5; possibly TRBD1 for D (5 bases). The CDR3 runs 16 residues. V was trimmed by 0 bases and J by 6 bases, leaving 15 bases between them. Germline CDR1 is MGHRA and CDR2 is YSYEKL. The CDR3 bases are TGCGCCAGCAGCCAAGATTGGGGCCGGGGGAGTCAGCCCCAGCATTTT. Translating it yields CASSQDWGRGSQPQHF.

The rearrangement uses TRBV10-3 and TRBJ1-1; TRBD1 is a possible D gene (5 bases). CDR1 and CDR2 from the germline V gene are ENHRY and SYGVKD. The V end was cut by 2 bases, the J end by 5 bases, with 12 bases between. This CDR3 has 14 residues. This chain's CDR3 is CAISEGQGRTEAFF. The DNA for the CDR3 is TGTGCCATCAGTGAGGGGCAGGGAAGGACTGAAGCTTTCTTT.

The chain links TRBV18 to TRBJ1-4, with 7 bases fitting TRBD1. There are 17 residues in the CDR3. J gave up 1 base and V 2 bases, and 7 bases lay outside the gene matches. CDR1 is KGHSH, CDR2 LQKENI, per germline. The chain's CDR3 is CASSPSKGARTNEKLFF. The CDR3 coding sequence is TGTGCCAGCTCACCATCAAAGGGGGCGCGAACTAATGAAAAACTGTTTTTT.

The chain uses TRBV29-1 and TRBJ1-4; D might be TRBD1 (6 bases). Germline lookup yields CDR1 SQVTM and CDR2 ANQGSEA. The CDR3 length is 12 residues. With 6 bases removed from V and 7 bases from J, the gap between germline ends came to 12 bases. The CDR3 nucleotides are TGCAGCGTGGGACATGGGGGTGAAAAACTGTTTTTT. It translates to CSVGHGGEKLFF.